This T cell receptor beta chain derives from a study of T cell repertoires in cytomegalovirus infection. The wider study: Public TCR beta signatures marked donors with CMV infection and the matching HLA.

This clonotype occurred many times. Its antigen is still unknown. TCRdb analysed the reads with MiXCR anew, one entry per CDR3 protein. This sample has almost 300,000 distinct CDR3 sequences; around 9.6% occur once, and the top ten carry approximately 2.3%. Study results and caveats: The ex vivo response showed dominance by HLA-C-restricted CMV-specific TCR beta clonotypes. Accumulated public TCR beta family frequency recognized individuals carrying CMV together with the relevant HLA.

This TCR came from a human donor in good health (CMV status not recorded). Some clones in this sample may be carry-over from other donors' samples. The sequenced material came from PBMCs.

The CDR3 protein is CASSSRQMTQETQYF. The DNA of the CDR3 is TGTGCCAGCAGCTCACGACAGATGACACAAGAGACCCAGTACTTC. The V gene is TRBV7-9, the J gene TRBJ2-5; a weak D match, TRBD1 (5 bases). Trimming took off 4 bases at V and 2 bases at J, with 14 bases between the two ends. Germline V gene lookup returns CDR1 SEHNR and CDR2 FQNEAQ (reference sequence). CDR3 length: 15 residues.